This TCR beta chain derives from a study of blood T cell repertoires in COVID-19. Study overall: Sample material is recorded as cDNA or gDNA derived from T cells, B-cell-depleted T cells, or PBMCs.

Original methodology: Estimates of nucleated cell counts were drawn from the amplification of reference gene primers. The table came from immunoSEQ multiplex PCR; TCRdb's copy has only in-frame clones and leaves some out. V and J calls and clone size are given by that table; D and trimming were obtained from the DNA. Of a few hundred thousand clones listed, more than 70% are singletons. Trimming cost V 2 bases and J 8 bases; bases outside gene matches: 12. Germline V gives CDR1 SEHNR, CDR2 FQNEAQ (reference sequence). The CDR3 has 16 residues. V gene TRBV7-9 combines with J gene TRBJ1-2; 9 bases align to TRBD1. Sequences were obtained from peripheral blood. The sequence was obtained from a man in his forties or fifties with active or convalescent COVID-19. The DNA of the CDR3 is TGTGCCAGCAGCTTACCACAATGGACAGGGGTACGGGGCTACACCTTC. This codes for CASSLPQWTGVRGYTF.